The T cell receptor (beta chain) under discussion was sequenced for a study of blood T cell repertoires in COVID-19. How the authors handled the data: Reference gene primer amplification gave nucleated cell count estimates. Measured with immunoSEQ multiplex PCR; TCRdb has only the in-frame clones, and not every one. That table gives V, J and clone size, and the DNA gave D and trimming. The sample carries 190,000 or so clones, about three quarters recorded once. The TCR comes from an elderly woman with active or convalescent COVID-19. Sequenced sample: peripheral blood.

CDR3 in DNA: TGTGCCAGCAGGGCAGACAGGGGGTGGTCCACTGAAGCTTTCTTT. It codes for CASRADRGWSTEAFF. The J gene is TRBJ1-1, the V gene TRBV6-5; TRBD1 matches 9 bases. The CDR3 runs to 15 residues. Trimming at V came to 6 bases and at J to 4 bases, leaving 9 bases not matched to a gene. From germline, CDR1 is MNHEY and CDR2 SVGAGI.